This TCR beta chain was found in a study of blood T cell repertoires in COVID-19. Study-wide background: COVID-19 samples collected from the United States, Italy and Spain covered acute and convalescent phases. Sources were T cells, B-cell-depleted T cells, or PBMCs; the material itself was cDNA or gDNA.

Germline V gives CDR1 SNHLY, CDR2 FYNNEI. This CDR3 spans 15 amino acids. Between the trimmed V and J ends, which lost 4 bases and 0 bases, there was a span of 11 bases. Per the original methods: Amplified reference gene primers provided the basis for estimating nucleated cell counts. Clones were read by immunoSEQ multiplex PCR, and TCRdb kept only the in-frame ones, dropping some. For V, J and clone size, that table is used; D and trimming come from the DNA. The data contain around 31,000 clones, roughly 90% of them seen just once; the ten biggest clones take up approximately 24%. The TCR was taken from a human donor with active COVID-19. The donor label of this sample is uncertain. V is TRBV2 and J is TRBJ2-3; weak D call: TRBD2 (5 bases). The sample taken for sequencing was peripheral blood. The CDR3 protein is CASSVRETSTDTQYF. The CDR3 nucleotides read TGTGCCAGCAGTGTCCGGGAAACTAGCACAGATACGCAGTATTTT. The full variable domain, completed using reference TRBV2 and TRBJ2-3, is EPEVTQTPSHQVTQMGQEVILRCVPISNHLYFYWYRQILGQKVEFLVSFYNNEISEKSEIFDDQFSVERPDGSNFTLKIRSTKLEDSAMYFCASSVRETSTDTQYFGPGTRLTVL.